The T cell receptor (beta chain) described here comes from a study of cytomegalovirus exposure and HLA in healthy donors. The wider study: Among 150 million to 200 million T cells, an earlier analysis found 95 million to 140 million unique TCR beta sequences. Inside one of the first data releases sat about 85 million unique TCRs taken from HLA-typed donors.

Comment on this clone: What it binds is not known.

Researchers ran the PCR with 60 Vbeta and 13 Jbeta primers. Method: immunoSEQ multiplex PCR; TCRdb's copy keeps in-frame clones and lacks some. The sample shows under 150,000 clones, 79% of them seen only once. Findings and caveats of the study: As was reported, the HLA-A and HLA-B alleles of most subjects were accurately predicted from TCR beta sequences.

Sequencing was done on a sample of PBMCs. The clonotype was recovered from a male donor in good health and CMV-seronegative.

The CDR3 sequence: CASSLLRRGGQADTQYF. DNA for the CDR3: TGTGCCAGCAGCTTACTCCGGCGGGGGGGCCAGGCAGATACGCAGTATTTT. The chain is built from TRBV7-2 and TRBJ2-3, with 9 positions matching TRBD2. The CDR3 contains 17 residues. CDR1 and CDR2 from the germline V gene are SGHTA and FQGNSA. Trimming took 2 bases from V and 4 from J; bases not matched to a gene: 10.